These 24 T cell receptor beta chains were sequenced from one sample in a study of memory CD4+ T cells and cytomegalovirus serostatus. Single viable CD3+CD4+CD8-CD45RO+ cells were sorted as the memory CD4+ T cells. TCRdb keeps only in-frame clones here, not all; method: immunoSEQ multiplex PCR. Here the sample spans about 56,000 clones, around 79% being singletons. Input material: memory CD4+ T cells from blood. The receptor source for this set is an adult in good health and CMV-seropositive.

This clone has only one observation. V gene TRBV6-1 combines with J gene TRBJ2-3; D unresolved. CDR3 length: 14 amino acids. The V end was cut by 6 bases, the J end by 1 base, with 11 bases between. Germline CDR1 reads MNHNS; CDR2 reads SASEGT. The CDR3 nucleotides are TGTGCCAGCAGGAAAGAGCCGGGCACAGATACGCAGTATTTT. This gives the protein CASRKEPGTDTQYF.

The V call is TRBV7-8, the J call TRBJ2-1; TRBD2 aligns across 8 bases. Germline assignment: CDR1 SGHVS and CDR2 FQNEAQ. V shed 2 bases, J shed 0 bases, and the junction held 3 bases outside the gene matches. This CDR3 has 16 residues. The CDR3 region is CASSLRREVSYNEQFF. DNA of the CDR3: TGTGCCAGCAGCTTAAGGCGGGAGGTCTCCTACAATGAGCAGTTCTTC. Combining the CDR3 with reference TRBV7-8 and TRBJ2-1 gives the whole variable domain GAGVSQSPRYKVAKRGQDVALRCDPISGHVSLFWYQQALGQGPEFLTYFQNEAQLDKSGLPSDRFFAERPEGSVSTLKIQRTQQEDSAVYLCASSLRREVSYNEQFFGPGTRLTVL.

A single count supports this clone. The chain has TRBV18 and TRBJ2-5; 10 bases map to TRBD2. J lost 5 bases, V lost 6 bases, and 9 bases had no gene match. This CDR3 region has 15 residues. The germline V gene encodes CDR1 KGHSH and CDR2 LQKENI. As DNA, the CDR3 is TGTGCCAGCTCGAGAGTCAGCGGGAGGGGCGAGACCCAGTACTTC. This encodes CASSRVSGRGETQYF.

CDR3 protein: CASGGSGGGISGANVLTF. The CDR3 DNA reads as TGTGCCAGCGGGGGGTCCGGAGGCGGGATCTCTGGGGCCAACGTCCTGACTTTC. J is TRBJ2-6 and V is TRBV2; a possible D gene is TRBD2 (6 bases). CDR1 and CDR2 (germline): SNHLY, FYNNEI. CDR3 size: 18 residues. The germline V and J ends were trimmed by 8 bases and 0 bases, with 20 bases remaining between them.

The CDR3 DNA follows: TGTGCCAGCAGCTTAGACACAATTGAGCAGTTCTTC. As protein: CASSLDTIEQFF. The chain carries TRBV7-9 and TRBJ2-1; D not certain. The germline CDR1 and CDR2 sequences are SEHNR and FQNEAQ (reference sequence). CDR3 length: 12 amino acids. V was clipped by 1 base and J by 9 bases, with 7 bases between them.

V and J are TRBV7-3 and TRBJ1-1, with D tentatively TRBD1 (6 bases). Per the germline V gene, CDR1 is SGHTA and CDR2 is FQGTGA. This CDR3 is built from 13 residues. V gave up 3 bases and J gave up 8 bases, with 13 bases separating them. Here the CDR3 reads CASSFKPGHEAFF. DNA of the CDR3: TGTGCCAGCAGCTTTAAACCGGGACACGAAGCTTTCTTT.

The chain uses TRBV7-3 and TRBJ1-1; no firm D call. Trimming removed 5 bases from V and 3 bases from J, with 10 bases in between. There are 13 residues in the CDR3. Germline V CDR1 and CDR2: SGHTA, FQGTGA. CDR3 DNA sequence: TGTGCCAGCAGCGTTGGGGAGGACACTGAAGCTTTCTTT. Its protein is CASSVGEDTEAFF.

The chain has TRBV28 and TRBJ2-2, with D hard to call. This CDR3 has 14 residues. Germline V gene lookup returns CDR1 MDHEN and CDR2 SYDVKM. V dropped 8 bases and J dropped 4 bases, with 14 bases sitting between them. CDR3 loop: CASWSGGPTGELFF. As DNA, the CDR3 is TGTGCCAGCTGGTCGGGTGGCCCCACCGGGGAGCTGTTTTTT. The variable domain in full, completed from reference TRBV28 and TRBJ2-2, reads DVKVTQSSRYLVKRTGEKVFLECVQDMDHENMFWYRQDPGLGLRLIYFSYDVKMKEKGDIPEGYSVSREKKERFSLILESASTNQTSMYLCASWSGGPTGELFFGEGSRLTVL.

J is TRBJ2-1 and V is TRBV7-6; no reliable D call. This CDR3 has 12 residues. The V end was cut by 2 bases, the J end by 5 bases, with 4 bases between. Germline CDR1 reads SGHVS; CDR2 reads FNYEAQ. The CDR3 protein is CASSLNDNEQFF. The DNA for the CDR3 is TGTGCCAGCAGCTTAAACGACAATGAGCAGTTCTTC. The variable domain in full, with the rest retrieved from reference TRBV7-6 and TRBJ2-1, is GAGVSQSPRYKVTKRGQDVALRCDPISGHVSLYWYRQALGQGPEFLTYFNYEAQQDKSGLPNDRFSAERPEGSISTLTIQRTEQRDSAMYRCASSLNDNEQFFGPGTRLTVL.

This rearrangement joins TRBV28 to TRBJ2-5; the D gene is possibly TRBD1 (6 bases). V was shortened by 7 bases and J by 0 bases, with 18 bases between the two germline ends. Germline CDR1 MDHEN, CDR2 SYDVKM. CDR3 length: 16 residues. The CDR3 protein is CASKGNRARNQETQYF. The DNA for the CDR3 is TGTGCCAGCAAGGGCAACAGGGCCCGGAACCAAGAGACCCAGTACTTC.

The V call is TRBV2, the J call TRBJ2-3, with D perhaps TRBD2 (6 bases). The CDR3 has 14 residues. The germline V gene has CDR1 SNHLY and CDR2 FYNNEI. V lost 8 bases to trimming and J lost 2 bases, with 14 bases between them. The DNA of the CDR3 is TGTGCCAGCTTGGAGGGACTTCCCACAGATACGCAGTATTTT. Amino acids: CASLEGLPTDTQYF.

There are a few counts of this clone. This chain links TRBV2 with TRBJ2-2; the match to TRBD2 covers 7 bases. J was trimmed by 6 bases and V by 4 bases; bases with no gene match: 2. Germline V CDR1 and CDR2: SNHLY, FYNNEI. CDR3 length: 13 residues. In DNA, the CDR3 is TGTGCCAGCAGTGTACGGGGGGCCGGGGAGCTGTTTTTT. It encodes CASSVRGAGELFF.

The CDR3 is CARRLAPPPDTQYF. CDR3 in DNA: TGCGCCAGGAGACTAGCCCCACCCCCAGATACGCAGTATTTT. V and J are TRBV10-1 and TRBJ2-3; 7 bases are a match to TRBD2. This CDR3 region has 14 residues. V shed 9 bases, J shed 4 bases, and the junction held 10 bases outside the gene matches. Germline loops: CDR1 WNHNN, CDR2 SYGVQD (reference sequence).

This clone was detected once. The CDR3 sequence: CASSPEGQGLGNTIYF. The CDR3 nucleotides read TGCGCCAGCAGCCCCGAGGGACAGGGGCTTGGAAACACCATATATTTT. The chain carries TRBV4-3 and TRBJ1-3; 10 positions agree with TRBD1. Germline V gene lookup returns CDR1 LGHNA and CDR2 YSLEER. The CDR3 totals 16 residues. The ends lost 4 bases at V and 3 bases at J; junction bases unmatched: 6.

This clone is categorized as medium-sized. This rearrangement joins TRBV7-9 to TRBJ1-1, with a possible D match to TRBD1 (5 bases). Deletions cut 5 bases from V and 1 base from J, with 8 bases between. The CDR3 covers 13 residues. The germline V gene encodes CDR1 SEHNR and CDR2 FQNEAQ (reference sequence). The CDR3 DNA is TGTGCCAGCAGCCGACAGTCGAACACTGAAGCTTTCTTT. Translation gives CASSRQSNTEAFF.

This chain connects TRBV29-1 to TRBJ2-2, with a weak D call TRBD1 (6 bases). Germline CDR1 reads SQVTM; CDR2 reads ANQGSEA. The ends were cut back, 7 bases at V and 7 bases at J, with 16 bases in the middle. The CDR3 sequence is 13 residues long. The CDR3 nucleotides are TGCAGCGCTAGACAGGTACTCCACGGGGAGCTGTTTTTT. Its protein product is CSARQVLHGELFF.

The chain is built from TRBV6-6 and TRBJ2-7; 9 bases are a match to TRBD1. Trimming removed 3 bases from V and 2 bases from J; junction bases left unmatched: 2. CDR3 size: 14 residues. Germline V gives CDR1 MNHNY, CDR2 SVGAGI (reference sequence). The CDR3, as DNA: TGTGCCAGCAGTTATGGGACAGGGACCTACGAGCAGTACGTC. It is translated as CASSYGTGTYEQYV.

The V call is TRBV7-2, the J call TRBJ1-3, with 9 bases that match TRBD1. The CDR3 consists of 15 residues. With 4 bases clipped from V and 7 bases from J, the junction kept 8 bases outside the gene matches. In germline, CDR1 is SGHTA, CDR2 FQGNSA. The CDR3 region has the DNA TGTGCCAGCAGCTCACAGGGGGCGCGGGGGAACACCATATATTTT. Translating it yields CASSSQGARGNTIYF.

The chain couples TRBV6-4 to TRBJ2-5; D is undetermined. The ends were cut back, 5 bases at V and 2 bases at J, with 0 bases in the middle. The CDR3 has 10 residues. Germline CDR1 is MRHNA and CDR2 is SNTAGT. Here the CDR3 DNA reads TGTGCCAGCAGTCAAGAGACCCAGTACTTC. Translated: CASSQETQYF.

The chain joins TRBV6-6 to TRBJ2-7, with D possibly being TRBD1 (7 bases). This CDR3 region has 12 residues. In germline, CDR1 is MNHNY, CDR2 SVGAGI (reference sequence). V was pared by 6 bases and J by 7 bases, with 13 bases between. The CDR3 protein is CASSEGAGEQYF. Here the CDR3 DNA reads TGTGCCAGCAGCGAGGGGGCGGGAGAGCAGTACTTC.

The CDR3 reads CASSRSNSPRGETQYF. DNA of the CDR3: TGTGCCAGCAGCCGTAGTAACTCCCCACGTGGGGAGACCCAGTACTTC. The V call is TRBV9, the J call TRBJ2-5; no reliable D call. This CDR3 contains 16 residues. The ends were cut back, 4 bases at V and 5 bases at J, with 21 bases in the middle. Germline-derived CDR1 and CDR2 are SGDLS and YYNGEE.

There are a few counts of this clone. V gene TRBV2 combines with J gene TRBJ1-3; D may be TRBD1 (6 bases). The CDR3 has 15 amino acids. Germline assignment: CDR1 SNHLY and CDR2 FYNNEI. Trimming left V 5 bases short and J 4 bases short, with 15 bases between. The chain's CDR3 is CASSPFGGSGNTIYF. As DNA, the CDR3 is TGTGCCAGCAGTCCCTTCGGGGGCTCCGGAAACACCATATATTTT.

The chain is built from TRBV7-9 and TRBJ1-2, with D tentatively TRBD1 (5 bases). Looked up from germline, CDR1 is SEHNR and CDR2 is FQNEAQ (reference sequence). Trimming took 5 bases from V and 7 from J, leaving 11 bases between them. There are 12 residues in the CDR3. This CDR3 is CASSPAGLGYTF. CDR3 coding DNA: TGTGCCAGCAGCCCCGCGGGGCTTGGCTACACCTTC.

The rearrangement uses TRBV7-2 and TRBJ2-2; D call uncertain. In germline, CDR1 is SGHTA, CDR2 FQGNSA. V was trimmed by 3 bases and J by 6 bases, leaving 11 bases between them. The length of the CDR3 is 14 residues. The chain's CDR3 is CASSLQLGSGELFF. CDR3 DNA: TGTGCCAGCAGCTTGCAACTGGGATCCGGGGAGCTGTTTTTT.